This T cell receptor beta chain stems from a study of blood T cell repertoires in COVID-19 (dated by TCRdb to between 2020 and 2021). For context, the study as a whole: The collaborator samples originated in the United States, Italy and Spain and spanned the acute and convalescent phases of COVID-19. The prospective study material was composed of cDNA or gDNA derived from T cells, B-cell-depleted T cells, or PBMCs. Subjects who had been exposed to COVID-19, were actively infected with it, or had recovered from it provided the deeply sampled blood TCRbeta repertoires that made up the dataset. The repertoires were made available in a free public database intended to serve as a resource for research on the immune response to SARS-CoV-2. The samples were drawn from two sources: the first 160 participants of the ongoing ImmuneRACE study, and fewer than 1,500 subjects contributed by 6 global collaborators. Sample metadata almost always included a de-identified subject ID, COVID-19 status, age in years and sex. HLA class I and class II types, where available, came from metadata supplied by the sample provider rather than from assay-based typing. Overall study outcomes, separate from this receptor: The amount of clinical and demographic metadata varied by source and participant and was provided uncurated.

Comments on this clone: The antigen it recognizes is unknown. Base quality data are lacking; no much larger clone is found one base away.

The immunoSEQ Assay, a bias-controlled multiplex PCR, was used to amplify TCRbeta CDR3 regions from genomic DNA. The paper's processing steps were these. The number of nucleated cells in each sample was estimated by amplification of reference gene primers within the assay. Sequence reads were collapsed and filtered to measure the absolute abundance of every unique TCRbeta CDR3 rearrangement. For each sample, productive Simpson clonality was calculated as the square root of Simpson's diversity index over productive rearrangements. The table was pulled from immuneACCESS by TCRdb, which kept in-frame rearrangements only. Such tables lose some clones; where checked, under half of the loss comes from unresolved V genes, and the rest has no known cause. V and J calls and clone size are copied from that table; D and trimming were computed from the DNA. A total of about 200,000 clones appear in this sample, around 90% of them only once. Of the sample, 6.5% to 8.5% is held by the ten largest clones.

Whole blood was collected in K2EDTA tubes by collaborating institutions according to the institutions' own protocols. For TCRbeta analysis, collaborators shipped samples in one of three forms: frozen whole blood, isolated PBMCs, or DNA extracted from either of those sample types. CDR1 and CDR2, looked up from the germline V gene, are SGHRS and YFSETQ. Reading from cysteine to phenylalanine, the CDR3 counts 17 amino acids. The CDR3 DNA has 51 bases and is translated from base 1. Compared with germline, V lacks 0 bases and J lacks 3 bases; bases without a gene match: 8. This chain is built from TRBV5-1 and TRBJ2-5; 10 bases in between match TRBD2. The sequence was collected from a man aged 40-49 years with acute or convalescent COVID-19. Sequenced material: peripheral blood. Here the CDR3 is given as CASSLVLAGVREETQYF. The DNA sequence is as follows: TGCGCCAGCAGCTTGGTCCTAGCGGGGGTTAGAGAAGAGACCCAGTACTTC.